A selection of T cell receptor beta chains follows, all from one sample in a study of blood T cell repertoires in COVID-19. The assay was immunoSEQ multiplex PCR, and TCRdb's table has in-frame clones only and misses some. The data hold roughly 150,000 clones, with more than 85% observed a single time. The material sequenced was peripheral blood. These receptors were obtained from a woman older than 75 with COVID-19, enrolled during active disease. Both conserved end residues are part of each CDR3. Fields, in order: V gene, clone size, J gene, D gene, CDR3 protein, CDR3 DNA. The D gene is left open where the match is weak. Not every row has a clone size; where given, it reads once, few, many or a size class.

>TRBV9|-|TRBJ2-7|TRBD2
CASSVGPGLAGTYEQYF
TGTGCCAGCAGCGTAGGCCCCGGACTAGCGGGCACCTACGAGCAGTACTTC
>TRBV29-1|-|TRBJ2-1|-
CSVVGAGAYNEQFF
TGCAGCGTTGTCGGTGCAGGCGCCTACAATGAGCAGTTCTTC
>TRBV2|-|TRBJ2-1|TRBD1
CASKQGNPYNEQFF
TGTGCCAGCAAACAGGGGAACCCCTACAATGAGCAGTTCTTC
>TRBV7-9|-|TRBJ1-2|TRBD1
CASTNPGTGVFYGYTF
TGTGCCAGCACCAACCCGGGGACAGGGGTGTTCTATGGCTACACCTTC
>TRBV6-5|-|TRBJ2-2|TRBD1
CASPRQGTVGELFF
TGTGCCAGCCCAAGACAGGGTACGGTCGGGGAGCTGTTTTTT
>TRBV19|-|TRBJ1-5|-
CASSIGGSQPQHF
TGTGCCAGTAGTATTGGGGGGAGTCAGCCCCAGCATTTT
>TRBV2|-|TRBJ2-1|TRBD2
CASTDAQRGDNEQFF
TGTGCCAGCACCGACGCCCAGCGGGGGGACAATGAGCAGTTCTTC
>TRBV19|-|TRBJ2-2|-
CATSGSRGYTGELFF
TGTGCCACCTCCGGGTCACGAGGATATACCGGGGAGCTGTTTTTT
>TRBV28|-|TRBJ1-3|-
CASSRDTGNTIYF
TGTGCCAGCAGTCGGGACACTGGAAACACCATATATTTT
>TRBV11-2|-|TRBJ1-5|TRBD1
CASSFGTGLNQPQHF
TGTGCCAGCAGCTTTGGGACAGGACTCAATCAGCCCCAGCATTTT
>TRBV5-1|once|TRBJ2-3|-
CASSLASVGTDTQYF
TGCGCCAGCAGCTTGGCTAGCGTGGGCACAGATACGCAGTATTTT
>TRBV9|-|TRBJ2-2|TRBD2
CASSPRGRTNTGELFF
TGTGCCAGCAGCCCCCGCGGGAGGACCAACACCGGGGAGCTGTTTTTT
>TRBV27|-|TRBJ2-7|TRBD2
CASSLWARTSGRANEQYF
TGTGCCAGCAGTTTATGGGCCCGGACTAGCGGGAGGGCCAACGAGCAGTACTTC
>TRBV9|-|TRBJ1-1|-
CASSADGEHEAFF
TGTGCCAGCAGCGCAGACGGAGAACACGAAGCTTTCTTT
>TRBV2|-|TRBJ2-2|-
CASKLMTPFTGELFF
TGTGCCAGCAAATTGATGACACCTTTCACCGGGGAGCTGTTTTTT
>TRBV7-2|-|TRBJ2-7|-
CASSPTLGRGEQYF
TGTGCCAGCAGCCCAACATTGGGCCGGGGGGAGCAGTACTTC
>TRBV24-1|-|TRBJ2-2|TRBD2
CATSPAGGFTGELFF
TGTGCCACCAGTCCAGCGGGAGGTTTTACCGGGGAGCTGTTTTTT